This TCR beta chain is drawn from a study of cytomegalovirus exposure and HLA in healthy donors. Only in-frame clones appear in the TCRdb table, and some are missing; sequencing was by immunoSEQ multiplex PCR. The data contain about 160,000 clones, approximately 90% of them singletons. Trimming took 5 bases from V and 12 from J, leaving 17 bases between them. CDR3 size: 13 residues. Germline CDR1 MNHEY, CDR2 SMNVEV (reference sequence). V and J are TRBV27 and TRBJ2-1; TRBD2 might be the D (5 bases). The sequence came from a man younger than 35 in good health and CMV-seronegative. Sequencing was carried out using PBMCs. The CDR3 region is CASSPREKSVQFF. CDR3 bases: TGTGCCAGCAGTCCCCGGGAAAAAAGTGTGCAGTTCTTC.